This TCR beta chain originates from a study of PD-L1 blockade in urothelial cancer. The overall study: Atezolizumab at 1,200 mg intravenously every 3 weeks was started by patients at some point between 2014 and 2016. Males with bladder-origin urothelial cancer constituted about 85% of the roughly 29 patients.

The sample's time point: pretreatment peripheral blood. This table comes from immunoSEQ multiplex PCR, and its TCRdb copy is limited to in-frame clones, with some not included. Here the sample spans 30,000 to 50,000 clones, roughly 92% being singletons. Germline values: CDR1 MNHEY, CDR2 SMNVEV (reference sequence). Trimming removed 4 bases from V and 0 bases from J, with 4 bases in between. The CDR3 is 13 residues long. The sample was PBMCs, taken around atezolizumab (anti-PD-L1) treatment. V is TRBV27 and J is TRBJ2-4; D is ambiguous. The sequence derives from a woman aged 55-75 years with urothelial cancer. This CDR3 reads CASSSLAKNIQYF. The CDR3 DNA reads as TGTGCCAGCAGTTCCTTAGCCAAAAACATTCAGTACTTC.